These 28 T cell receptor beta chains share one sample of origin, sequenced in a study of blood T cell repertoires in COVID-19. Generated by immunoSEQ multiplex PCR, the TCRdb table keeps only in-frame clones and is missing some. The repertoire holds 270,000 or so clones, around nine tenths seen once, with roughly 0.96% in the top ten. The sample taken for sequencing was peripheral blood. These TCRs come from a woman in her forties who had recovered from COVID-19.

The chain employs TRBV5-4 and TRBJ2-5; 10 nucleotides match TRBD2. Germline CDR1 reads SGHNT; CDR2 reads YYREEE (reference sequence). With 5 bases clipped from V and 0 bases from J, the junction kept 1 base outside the gene matches. The length of the CDR3 is 14 residues. The CDR3, as DNA: TGTGCCAGCAGAACTAGCGGGAACCAAGAGACCCAGTACTTC. Protein product: CASRTSGNQETQYF.

The CDR3 sequence: CASSEEGPRDRVPYNEQFF. The DNA of the CDR3 is TGTGCCAGCAGTGAAGAAGGGCCGCGGGACCGAGTACCCTACAATGAGCAGTTCTTC. The V gene is TRBV6-1, the J gene TRBJ2-1; weak D call: TRBD2 (6 bases). Germline V CDR1 and CDR2: MNHNS, SASEGT. The V gene lost 1 base and the J gene lost 2 bases, with 21 bases spanning the gap. This CDR3 is built from 19 residues.

The chain joins TRBV2 to TRBJ2-5; 7 bases fit TRBD2. CDR1 and CDR2 from the germline V gene are SNHLY and FYNNEI. V shed 8 bases and J 1 base; nucleotides not matched to a gene: 10. This CDR3 comprises 15 residues. The CDR3 nucleotides read TGTGCCAGCGTCTTTGTAGCGGGCCCCCAAGAGACCCAGTACTTC. Translating gives CASVFVAGPQETQYF.

The chain is built from TRBV19 and TRBJ1-1; 7 positions agree with TRBD1. Germline CDR1 reads LNHDA; CDR2 reads SQIVND (reference sequence). CDR3 length: 13 amino acids. V shed 7 bases and J 6 bases; nucleotides not matched to a gene: 8. CDR3 residues: CASTATGPPEAFF. CDR3 nucleotide sequence: TGTGCCAGTACCGCGACAGGGCCCCCTGAAGCTTTCTTT.

This clone was seen a few times. The J gene is TRBJ2-7, the V gene TRBV7-2; 8 bases map to TRBD2. The CDR3 extends over 15 amino acids. The germline gives CDR1 SGHTA, CDR2 FQGNSA. The junction had 13 bases not matched to a gene; V was cut back by 5 bases and J by 7 bases. Written as DNA, the CDR3 is TGTGCCAGCAGCGCATTGACGGGAGGGCTTGGGGAGCAGTACTTC. Protein product: CASSALTGGLGEQYF.

The V and J genes are TRBV30 and TRBJ2-5, with D possibly being TRBD2 (6 bases). Trimming removed 3 bases at V and 2 bases at J, with 10 bases between. CDR3 length: 13 residues. Germline V CDR1 and CDR2: GTSNPN, SVGIG (reference sequence). CDR3 sequence: CAWSGSLQETQYF. The CDR3 DNA follows: TGTGCCTGGAGCGGGAGCCTACAAGAGACCCAGTACTTC.

The gene calls are TRBV4-1 and TRBJ2-2; 12 nucleotides line up with TRBD2. Germline CDR1 is MGHRA and CDR2 is YSYEKL. J was trimmed by 0 bases and V by 0 bases; bases with no gene match: 2. CDR3 length: 18 amino acids. Here the CDR3 DNA reads TGCGCCAGCAGCCAAGAAAGACTAGCGGGAGCGAACACCGGGGAGCTGTTTTTT. Translated, it gives CASSQERLAGANTGELFF.

V gene TRBV12-3 or TRBV12-4 combines with J gene TRBJ1-1; D is undetermined. V lost 5 bases and J lost 7, with 11 bases in between. The CDR3 loop spans 12 amino acids. CDR3 in DNA: TGTGCCAGCAGTCCGAACGTCGGTGAAGCTTTCTTT. Its protein is CASSPNVGEAFF.

The chain has TRBV21-1 and TRBJ1-5; the tabulated D call, TRBD1, remains unverified against the DNA. TRBV21-1 is classified as a pseudogene. The CDR3 is 17 residues long. The CDR3 spells CASTRWDRDYSNQPQHF. The DNA for the CDR3 is TGTGCCAGCACCCGCTGGGACAGGGACTATAGCAATCAGCCCCAGCATTTT.

The chain combines TRBV7-9 with TRBJ2-7; D possibly corresponds to TRBD2 (5 bases). V lost 5 bases to trimming and J lost 2 bases, with 13 bases between them. Germline CDR1 and CDR2: SEHNR and FQNEAQ (reference sequence). The CDR3 consists of 14 residues. The CDR3 nucleotides are TGTGCCAGCAGCCCTGAAGTGAGGGCCTACGAGCAGTACTTC. It codes for CASSPEVRAYEQYF.

About this clone itself: One end of the junction is discordant with germline, which a read error may explain. This chain joins TRBV29-1 and TRBJ1-1; the D gene is possibly TRBD1 (5 bases). Germline V gene sequence: CDR1 SQVTM, CDR2 ANQGSEA. CDR3 length: 14 amino acids. CDR3 coding DNA: TGCAGCGTAGAAGCCGCCTTGGGGGGGACTGAAGCTTTCTTT. Protein sequence: CSVEAALGGTEAFF.

V gene TRBV18 combines with J gene TRBJ2-2, with D possibly being TRBD1 (6 bases). The germline V and J ends were trimmed by 2 bases and 3 bases, with 10 bases remaining between them. The CDR3 runs to 15 residues. CDR1 KGHSH and CDR2 LQKENI come from the germline V gene. The CDR3 coding sequence is TGTGCCAGCTCACCAAATCAGGGGCACACCGGGGAGCTGTTTTTT. Residues: CASSPNQGHTGELFF.

This clone has just one count. The J gene is TRBJ2-1, the V gene TRBV7-6, with TRBD2 matching 9 bases. The CDR3 is made up of 16 amino acids. V gave up 5 bases and J gave up 3 bases; unmatched junction bases: 8. Germline V gene data show CDR1 as SGHVS and CDR2 as FNYEAQ. As DNA, the CDR3 is TGTGCCAGCAGCCCCAAGCGGGAGGATTTCTACAATGAGCAGTTCTTC. It specifies CASSPKREDFYNEQFF.

CDR3 protein: CSVTGGSGTGELFF. CDR3 in DNA: TGCAGCGTGACAGGGGGATCCGGGACCGGGGAGCTGTTTTTT. V and J are TRBV29-1 and TRBJ2-2, with TRBD1 identical over 9 bases. The CDR3 sequence is 14 residues long. The germline CDR1 and CDR2 sequences are SQVTM and ANQGSEA. The V segment lost 6 bases and the J segment 5 bases; nucleotides outside the gene matches: 7.

The table lists this clone with a count of one. V and J are TRBV18 and TRBJ2-7, with 8 nucleotides matching TRBD2. V lost 3 bases to trimming and J lost 0 bases; unmatched junction nucleotides: 7. CDR1 and CDR2 (germline): KGHSH, LQKENI. The CDR3 has 16 amino acids. CDR3 sequence (DNA): TGTGCCAGCTCACCTCCCAGCGGGGGCACCTCCTACGAGCAGTACTTC. Protein product: CASSPPSGGTSYEQYF.

This chain joins TRBV10-3 and TRBJ2-3; a possible D gene is TRBD2 (6 bases). Germline V gene sequence: CDR1 ENHRY, CDR2 SYGVKD. The length of the CDR3 is 14 residues. The ends were cut back, 7 bases at V and 3 bases at J, with 14 bases in the middle. Here the CDR3 reads CAIKEGSGTDTQYF. CDR3 DNA sequence: TGTGCCATCAAGGAGGGGAGTGGGACAGATACGCAGTATTTT.

This chain links TRBV6-5 with TRBJ1-2; maybe TRBD1 (6 bases). Deletions cut 7 bases from V and 4 bases from J, with 13 bases between. The CDR3 sequence is 13 residues long. Per the germline V gene, CDR1 is MNHEY and CDR2 is SVGAGI. CDR3 protein: CASMGGGAYGYTF. DNA for the CDR3: TGTGCCAGCATGGGAGGGGGGGCCTATGGCTACACCTTC.

This clone has just a few counts. The CDR3 DNA reads TGTGCCATCAGTCAAACCTACGAGCAGTACTTC. As protein: CAISQTYEQYF. The chain links TRBV10-3 to TRBJ2-7; no firm D call. The germline CDR1 and CDR2 sequences are ENHRY and SYGVKD. The CDR3 contains 11 residues. Trimming shortened V by 5 bases and J by 2 bases, and 4 bases separated the two germline ends.

The chain employs TRBV19 and TRBJ1-5; D may be TRBD1 (6 bases). V shed 3 bases and J shed 5 bases, with 20 bases lying between them. CDR3 length equals 17 residues. Germline V gives CDR1 LNHDA, CDR2 SQIVND (reference sequence). This chain's CDR3 is CASSIGQGSLYDQPQHF. The CDR3 coding sequence is TGTGCCAGTAGTATCGGTCAGGGGAGCTTGTATGATCAGCCCCAGCATTTT.

This chain joins TRBV18 and TRBJ2-1; D gene unclear. Per germline, CDR1 KGHSH and CDR2 LQKENI. CDR3 length: 16 amino acids. The V end lost 0 bases, the J end lost 2 bases, and 11 bases lay between the germline ends. CDR3 in DNA: TGTGCCAGCTCACCACCTTTATCTCAGGCCTACAATGAGCAGTTCTTC. Its translation: CASSPPLSQAYNEQFF.

The V call is TRBV6-5, the J call TRBJ2-3, with 10 bases lining up with TRBD1. The trim removed 3 bases at V and 6 bases at J, leaving 6 bases unmatched. The CDR3 covers 15 residues. Germline values: CDR1 MNHEY, CDR2 SVGAGI. The CDR3 DNA reads as TGTGCCAGCAGTTATATAGGGACAGGGGCCGATACGCAGTATTTT. This encodes CASSYIGTGADTQYF.

This chain links TRBV3-1 (or the pseudogene TRBV3-2) with TRBJ2-7; 7 nucleotides match TRBD1. The CDR3 spans 13 residues. Germline lookup yields CDR1 LGHDT and CDR2 YNNKEL (reference sequence). With 0 bases clipped from V and 5 bases from J, the junction kept 1 base outside the gene matches. The CDR3 region has the DNA TGTGCCAGCAGCCAAGAAGACAGGGACGAGCAGTACTTC. This encodes CASSQEDRDEQYF.

The genes are TRBV19 and TRBJ1-1; D gene ambiguous. The CDR3 has 16 amino acids. V was shortened by 4 bases and J by 0 bases, with 15 bases between the two germline ends. Per germline, CDR1 LNHDA and CDR2 SQIVND (reference sequence). The CDR3 sequence is CASSTGVTVLNTEAFF. CDR3 coding DNA: TGTGCCAGTAGTACCGGGGTCACGGTTCTGAACACTGAAGCTTTCTTT.

The J gene is TRBJ1-5, the V gene TRBV12-3 or TRBV12-4; D might be TRBD1 (5 bases). V lost 2 bases and J 6 bases, leaving 5 bases between the germline ends. This CDR3 region has 12 residues. The CDR3 protein is CASSLQGQPQHF. The CDR3 DNA reads TGTGCCAGCAGTTTACAGGGTCAGCCCCAGCATTTT.

This clone was observed once. CDR3 loop: CASSVAGGDSYEQYF. CDR3 DNA: TGTGCCAGCAGCGTAGCGGGAGGGGACTCCTACGAGCAGTACTTC. This rearrangement joins TRBV9 to TRBJ2-7; 8 bases are shared with TRBD2. The CDR3 contains 15 residues. After removal of 0 bases from V and 0 bases from J, the junction contained 2 bases not matched to a gene. Germline V gives CDR1 SGDLS, CDR2 YYNGEE.

The genes are TRBV11-2 and TRBJ2-1, with 12 nucleotides matching TRBD2. The J segment lost 7 bases and the V segment lost 3 bases, leaving 4 bases of the junction unmatched. Germline-derived CDR1 and CDR2 are SGHAT and FQNNGV. The CDR3 runs to 15 residues. CDR3 sequence (DNA): TGTGCCAGCAGCTTCGCGCTAGCGGGAGGGAATGAGCAGTTCTTC. As protein: CASSFALAGGNEQFF. The full variable domain, with the rest looked up from reference TRBV11-2 and TRBJ2-1, is EAGVAQSPRYKIIEKRQSVAFWCNPISGHATLYWYQQILGQGPKLLIQFQNNGVVDDSQLPKDRFSAERLKGVDSTLKIQPAKLEDSAVYLCASSFALAGGNEQFFGPGTRLTVL.

This chain links TRBV11-2 with TRBJ1-1, with 7 bases that match TRBD1. The trim removed 5 bases at V and 5 bases at J, leaving 11 bases unmatched. Germline CDR1 SGHAT, CDR2 FQNNGV. This CDR3 contains 15 residues. CDR3: CASSLTDQGETEAFF. In nucleotides, the CDR3 is TGTGCCAGCAGCCTAACTGACCAGGGGGAGACTGAAGCTTTCTTT.

The gene calls are TRBV19 and TRBJ1-5, with 10 positions matching TRBD1. V lost 3 bases to trimming and J lost 4 bases; unmatched junction nucleotides: 15. There are 19 residues in the CDR3. Germline-derived CDR1 and CDR2 are LNHDA and SQIVND (reference sequence). The CDR3 DNA reads as TGTGCCAGTAGTATTGGCCCGACTGGGTGGGACAGGGGTAATCAGCCCCAGCATTTT. Translated: CASSIGPTGWDRGNQPQHF.